Sequencing of this T cell receptor (beta chain) was carried out in a study of patients and donors after allogeneic stem cell transplantation. MiXCR was run by TCRdb on the RT-PCR reads, yielding one entry per CDR3 protein. Altogether about 150,000 distinct CDR3 sequences are present, approximately 35% being singletons, with the ten largest covering about 50%. CDR3 length: 14 amino acids. Trimming took off 3 bases at V and 2 bases at J, with 11 bases between the two ends. Looked up from germline, CDR1 is SGHDT and CDR2 is YYEEEE. V is TRBV5-6 and J is TRBJ1-1, with D perhaps TRBD1 (5 bases). The clonotype originates from a human donor who was either an allogeneic HSCT recipient or a stem cell or donor lymphocyte infusion donor (not recorded which). It is not recorded whose cells these are; they may come from a transplant donor. Sequencing was carried out using blood, either unsorted or a sorted T cell fraction (not recorded which). CDR3 region: CASSWGPANTEAFF. DNA for the CDR3: TGTGCCAGCAGCTGGGGCCCGGCTAACACTGAAGCTTTCTTT.